Following are 22 T cell receptor beta chains from one sample sequenced in a study of blood T cell repertoires in COVID-19. Clones were read by immunoSEQ multiplex PCR, and TCRdb kept only the in-frame ones, dropping some. Counted here are about 300,000 clones, approximately 89% occurring once; the ten biggest clones make up under 3.5%. The sequencing sample was made of PBMCs or T cells enriched from blood (not recorded which). These receptors were obtained from a woman in her fifties or sixties who had been exposed to COVID-19.

The chain recombines TRBV2 with TRBJ1-6; D call uncertain. The CDR3 spans 15 residues. Trimming removed 4 bases from V and 7 bases from J, with 14 bases in between. The germline gives CDR1 SNHLY, CDR2 FYNNEI. Here the CDR3 reads CASSGAGNNNSPLHF. CDR3 DNA: TGTGCCAGCAGTGGGGCGGGAAATAACAATTCACCCCTCCACTTT. The variable domain in full, with the rest retrieved from reference TRBV2 and TRBJ1-6, is EPEVTQTPSHQVTQMGQEVILRCVPISNHLYFYWYRQILGQKVEFLVSFYNNEISEKSEIFDDQFSVERPDGSNFTLKIRSTKLEDSAMYFCASSGAGNNNSPLHFGNGTRLTVT.

The genes are TRBV7-6 and TRBJ1-1; D perhaps matches TRBD1 (5 bases). Trimming cost V 1 base and J 3 bases, with 15 bases left between them. Germline V gene data show CDR1 as SGHVS and CDR2 as FNYEAQ. The CDR3 has 16 amino acids. The chain's CDR3 is CASSLGNRSKYTEAFF. In DNA, the CDR3 is TGTGCCAGCAGCTTAGGAAACAGGAGTAAGTACACTGAAGCTTTCTTT. The full variable domain, completed using reference TRBV7-6 and TRBJ1-1, is GAGVSQSPRYKVTKRGQDVALRCDPISGHVSLYWYRQALGQGPEFLTYFNYEAQQDKSGLPNDRFSAERPEGSISTLTIQRTEQRDSAMYRCASSLGNRSKYTEAFFGQGTRLTVV.

This rearrangement joins TRBV19 to TRBJ1-5; D remains ambiguous. This CDR3 region has 15 residues. Germline values: CDR1 LNHDA, CDR2 SQIVND (reference sequence). V was cut by 4 bases and J by 8 bases, with 18 bases left in between. DNA of the CDR3: TGTGCCAGTAGTACTACGGTGGGAGAAGTTGAGCCCCAGCATTTT. Protein: CASSTTVGEVEPQHF. Together with reference TRBV19 and TRBJ1-5, the CDR3 gives the full variable domain: DGGITQSPKYLFRKEGQNVTLSCEQNLNHDAMYWYRQDPGQGLRLIYYSQIVNDFQKGDIAEGYSVSREKKESFPLTVTSAQKNPTAFYLCASSTTVGEVEPQHFGDGTRLSIL.

The J gene is TRBJ2-1, the V gene TRBV28; TRBD2 is a possible D gene (6 bases). CDR3 size: 16 residues. Germline V gives CDR1 MDHEN, CDR2 SYDVKM. The V end was cut by 4 bases, the J end by 5 bases, with 18 bases between. This chain's CDR3 is CASSSLQAGPNNEQFF. The DNA for the CDR3 is TGTGCCAGCAGTTCCCTCCAGGCGGGACCCAACAATGAGCAGTTCTTC.

The chain recombines TRBV5-1 with TRBJ2-2; D is undetermined. Per the germline V gene, CDR1 is SGHRS and CDR2 is YFSETQ. The CDR3 totals 16 residues. V lost 1 base and J 0 bases, leaving 10 bases between the germline ends. The CDR3 nucleotides are TGCGCCAGCAGCTTGTTTCCACTTGCGAACACCGGGGAGCTGTTTTTT. Its translation is CASSLFPLANTGELFF.

This clone was counted only a few times. The V and J genes are TRBV7-8 and TRBJ2-7; 9 nucleotides line up with TRBD2. CDR3 length: 14 residues. The ends lost 2 bases at V and 6 bases at J; junction bases unmatched: 5. Germline V lookup: CDR1 SGHVS, CDR2 FQNEAQ. The CDR3: CASSLISGGAEQYF. For the CDR3, the DNA is TGTGCCAGCAGCTTAATTAGCGGGGGAGCCGAGCAGTACTTC.

The sample holds a few counts of this clone. The chain uses TRBV11-2 and TRBJ1-2, with D possibly being TRBD1 (5 bases). Germline V gene data show CDR1 as SGHAT and CDR2 as FQNNGV. Trimming left V 5 bases short and J 0 bases short, with 10 bases between. The CDR3 spans 14 residues. This CDR3 is CASSMGGTNYGYTF. The CDR3 bases are TGTGCCAGCAGCATGGGGGGGACTAACTATGGCTACACCTTC.

This chain links TRBV5-6 with TRBJ1-4, with a tentative D call TRBD1 (6 bases). With 4 bases removed from V and 4 bases from J, the gap between germline ends came to 11 bases. This CDR3 has 14 amino acids. CDR1 is SGHDT, CDR2 YYEEEE, per germline. The CDR3, as DNA: TGTGCCAGCAGCCTCCAGGGGAGTAATGAAAAACTGTTTTTT. Amino acids: CASSLQGSNEKLFF.

This clone was seen a handful of times. The CDR3 region has the DNA TGTGCCAGCAGCCCTAGGTCGGGGGTGAACACTGAAGCTTTCTTT. Protein product: CASSPRSGVNTEAFF. The chain combines TRBV7-9 with TRBJ1-1, with D perhaps TRBD1 (5 bases). The CDR3 is 15 amino acids. Trimming left V 5 bases short and J 0 bases short, with 13 bases between. Germline V lookup: CDR1 SEHNR, CDR2 FQNEAQ (reference sequence).

For the CDR3, the DNA is TGTGCCAGCAGCTTGGACAGCCTCAGGACCGGGGAGCTGTTTTTT. As protein: CASSLDSLRTGELFF. The gene calls are TRBV11-1 and TRBJ2-2; tentatively, D is TRBD1 (6 bases). This CDR3 comprises 15 residues. Trimming took 3 bases from V and 5 from J, leaving 13 bases between them. Germline CDR1 reads SGHAT; CDR2 reads FQDESV (reference sequence).

V gene TRBV15 combines with J gene TRBJ2-2, with D unclear. From germline, CDR1 is LNHNV and CDR2 YYDKDF (reference sequence). V shed 2 bases and J shed 2 bases, with 12 bases lying between them. The CDR3 is 16 amino acids. In nucleotides, the CDR3 is TGTGCCACCAGCAGATACTTAGAGCAAAACACCGGGGAGCTGTTTTTT. This encodes CATSRYLEQNTGELFF.

The chain is built from TRBV20-1 and TRBJ2-5; a possible D gene is TRBD2 (6 bases). CDR1 is DFQATT, CDR2 SNEGSKA, per germline (reference sequence). The ends were cut back, 3 bases at V and 2 bases at J, with 13 bases in the middle. The CDR3 covers 14 residues. The CDR3 DNA is TGCAGTGCTAGTCCGACTGGGGGGCAAGAGACCCAGTACTTC. Translated: CSASPTGGQETQYF.

The V call is TRBV4-2, the J call TRBJ2-2; the D gene is possibly TRBD2 (5 bases). Between the trimmed V and J ends, which lost 0 bases and 0 bases, there was a span of 8 bases. The germline gives CDR1 LGHNA, CDR2 YNFKEQ. CDR3 length: 16 residues. The CDR3 DNA reads TGTGCCAGCAGCCAAGAAGGAGCGGCGAACACCGGGGAGCTGTTTTTT. It specifies CASSQEGAANTGELFF.

This chain links TRBV18 with TRBJ1-1; 7 bases are shared with TRBD1. The CDR3 runs 15 residues. In germline, CDR1 is KGHSH, CDR2 LQKENI. V lost 5 bases and J lost 3; bases outside the gene matches: 9. The CDR3 nucleotides are TGTGCCAGCTCAAGCCGGACAGGCCGGGACACTGAAGCTTTCTTT. It specifies CASSSRTGRDTEAFF.

The chain uses TRBV14 and TRBJ1-6; D ambiguous. Germline CDR1 and CDR2: SGHDN and FVKESK. The CDR3 length is 13 residues. Trimming stripped 2 bases from V and 8 bases from J, with 7 bases between. The CDR3 loop reads CASSQNSYSPLHF. Here the CDR3 DNA reads TGTGCCAGCAGCCAAAACAGTTATTCACCCCTCCACTTT.

J is TRBJ2-1 and V is TRBV3-1 (or the pseudogene TRBV3-2); 7 bases are shared with TRBD1. Unmatched junction bases numbered 2, after V lost 3 bases and J lost 3 bases. This CDR3 contains 14 residues. CDR1 and CDR2 from the germline V gene are LGHDT and YNNKEL (reference sequence). The DNA of the CDR3 is TGTGCCAGCAGCCATAGGGGGCTCTACAATGAGCAGTTCTTC. This gives the protein CASSHRGLYNEQFF.

The chain has TRBV4-1 and TRBJ1-4; tentatively, D is TRBD1 (5 bases). The V gene lost 6 bases and the J gene lost 7 bases, with 15 bases spanning the gap. Germline-derived CDR1 and CDR2 are MGHRA and YSYEKL. The CDR3 loop spans 14 amino acids. CDR3 in DNA: TGCGCCAGCAGGACCGCGGACACTTTTGAAAAACTGTTTTTT. Residues: CASRTADTFEKLFF.

The V gene is TRBV29-1, the J gene TRBJ1-2; 7 bases map to TRBD1. The CDR3 consists of 15 residues. Germline trimming cut 4 bases from V and 1 base from J; bases unmatched to any gene: 9. Germline-derived CDR1 and CDR2 are SQVTM and ANQGSEA. CDR3 bases: TGCAGCGTTGGGGGCGGACAGGAGTTTAACTATGGCTACACCTTC. This encodes CSVGGGQEFNYGYTF. Based on the CDR3 plus reference TRBV29-1 and TRBJ1-2, the full variable domain is SAVISQKPSRDICQRGTSLTIQCQVDSQVTMMFWYRQQPGQSLTLIATANQGSEATYESGFVIDKFPISRPNLTFSTLTVSNMSPEDSSIYLCSVGGGQEFNYGYTFGSGTRLTVV.

This clone appeared once. The chain joins TRBV19 to TRBJ2-7; possible D gene TRBD1, 6 bases. The CDR3 extends over 13 amino acids. The V and J ends lost 9 bases and 0 bases respectively, with 12 bases between them. Germline V CDR1 and CDR2: LNHDA, SQIVND (reference sequence). The chain's CDR3 is CASSGHLSYEQYF. The DNA of the CDR3 is TGTGCCAGCTCGGGACACCTCTCCTACGAGCAGTACTTC.

The chain couples TRBV4-1 to TRBJ1-6; D gene ambiguous. Germline loops: CDR1 MGHRA, CDR2 YSYEKL. V shed 3 bases and J shed 7 bases, with 10 bases lying between them. The CDR3 loop spans 14 amino acids. CDR3 sequence: CASSHEVNNSPLHF. CDR3 in DNA: TGCGCCAGCAGCCACGAGGTTAACAATTCACCCCTCCACTTT.

The rearrangement links TRBV4-2 to TRBJ1-1; no clear D. Germline CDR1 reads LGHNA; CDR2 reads YNFKEQ. The CDR3 length is 13 residues. Trimming stripped 0 bases from V and 1 base from J, with 3 bases between. This chain's CDR3 is CASSQERNTEAFF. The DNA of the CDR3 is TGTGCCAGCAGCCAAGAGCGGAACACTGAAGCTTTCTTT.

This chain uses TRBV30 with TRBJ2-7; possibly TRBD1 for D (6 bases). Trimming shortened V by 1 base and J by 7 bases, and 14 bases separated the two germline ends. Germline CDR1 GTSNPN, CDR2 SVGIG (reference sequence). CDR3 length equals 13 residues. This CDR3 reads CAWSGTGFWEQYF. In nucleotides, the CDR3 is TGTGCCTGGAGTGGAACAGGGTTTTGGGAGCAGTACTTC.